The 23 T cell receptor beta chains given below trace back to one sample, sequenced in a study of Graves' ophthalmopathy and Graves' hyperthyroidism. RNA transcripts served as template for amplifying TCR beta CDR3 sequences. HTBI primers were used in a first-round RT-PCR, which preceded a second-round multiplex PCR. In TCRdb, the multiplex PCR reads were re-called with MiXCR into one record per CDR3 protein. The table records 210,000 or so distinct CDR3 sequences, over 25% of them present only once. What was sequenced was peripheral blood. All receptors come from a man between 50 and 59 years old with Graves' ophthalmopathy.

The CDR3 spells CASSRLVNTGELFF. The CDR3 DNA follows: TGTGCCAGCAGTAGACTAGTTAACACCGGGGAGCTGTTTTTT. V usage is TRBV6-2 or TRBV6-3 and J usage is TRBJ2-2; a possible D gene is TRBD2 (6 bases). Trimming removed 5 bases from V and 2 bases from J, with 9 bases in between. In germline, CDR1 is MNHEY, CDR2 SVGEGT. This CDR3 contains 14 residues.

This clonotype was found a few times. Since a much larger clone is just one base distant, this may be a read error. The chain combines TRBV19 with TRBJ2-4, with D perhaps being TRBD1 or TRBD2 (5 bases each). Germline V gives CDR1 LNHDA, CDR2 SQIVND (reference sequence). The CDR3 consists of 15 residues. CDR3 residues: CAGSPGTRAKNIQYF. The CDR3 DNA reads TGTGCCGGTAGTCCCGGGACCCGAGCCAAAAACATTCAGTACTTC.

This clonotype showed up many times. The chain links TRBV4-1 to TRBJ2-2, with D possibly matching TRBD2 (6 bases). The CDR3 has 18 residues. Looked up from germline, CDR1 is MGHRA and CDR2 is YSYEKL. Trimming pared 0 bases from V and 7 bases from J, leaving 21 bases between. CDR3 DNA: TGCGCCAGCAGCCAAGATTTATTGACTAGGGGAGAGAGCGGGGAGCTGTTTTTT. This gives the protein CASSQDLLTRGESGELFF.

The chain recombines TRBV24-1 with TRBJ2-7; the D is unclear. V lost 3 bases to trimming and J lost 5 bases, with 13 bases between them. The CDR3 contains 14 residues. CDR1 and CDR2 from the germline V gene are KGHDR and SFDVKD. The chain's CDR3 is CATSDRMGMDEQYF. The CDR3 DNA is TGTGCCACCAGTGATCGTATGGGCATGGACGAGCAGTACTTC.

The chain links TRBV7-2 to TRBJ2-7, with 7 positions matching TRBD2. This CDR3 spans 18 amino acids. Germline V gene lookup returns CDR1 SGHTA and CDR2 FQGNSA. V dropped 4 bases and J dropped 3; count of bases not matched to a gene: 18. CDR3 region: CASSYRSGGTVKNYEQYF. CDR3 coding DNA: TGTGCCAGCAGCTACCGCTCCGGGGGGACGGTTAAAAACTACGAGCAGTACTTC.

This clonotype was found many times. The chain recombines TRBV28 with TRBJ2-7, with 7 bases aligning to TRBD1. From germline, CDR1 is MDHEN and CDR2 SYDVKM. V trimming: 6 bases; J trimming: 3 bases; junction bases outside the gene matches: 11. This CDR3 has 15 amino acids. The CDR3 reads CASRGIGTEYYEQYF. The CDR3 region has the DNA TGTGCCAGCAGGGGAATCGGGACAGAGTACTACGAGCAGTACTTC.

The gene calls are TRBV28 and TRBJ1-2; 10 bases map to TRBD1. J gave up 4 bases and V 5 bases, and 7 bases lay outside the gene matches. Germline CDR1 MDHEN, CDR2 SYDVKM. This CDR3 has 15 residues. The CDR3 sequence: CASSDPDRGLYGYTF. The DNA of the CDR3 is TGTGCCAGCAGTGACCCCGACAGGGGGCTCTATGGCTACACCTTC.

The chain's CDR3 is CASSEGGGDQPQHF. Written as DNA, the CDR3 is TGTGCCAGCAGTGAAGGAGGGGGCGATCAGCCCCAGCATTTT. The chain combines TRBV6-1 with TRBJ1-5; TRBD1 agrees at 7 bases. The CDR3 sequence is 14 residues long. Germline V gene data show CDR1 as MNHNS and CDR2 as SASEGT. Germline trimming cut 1 base from V and 5 bases from J; bases unmatched to any gene: 2.

This clonotype came up many times. The J gene is TRBJ1-2, the V gene TRBV5-6; D unclear. V was shortened by 2 bases and J by 9 bases, with 17 bases between the two germline ends. Germline V CDR1 and CDR2: SGHDT, YYEEEE. The CDR3 covers 14 residues. The CDR3 is CASSFLYLGLSYTF. The CDR3 bases are TGTGCCAGCAGCTTCTTATACCTAGGACTTAGCTACACCTTC.

This clonotype was counted ten times or more. V gene TRBV19 combines with J gene TRBJ2-7; D is perhaps TRBD1 (7 bases). The CDR3 sequence is 15 residues long. V was trimmed by 7 bases and J by 3 bases, leaving 19 bases between them. From germline, CDR1 is LNHDA and CDR2 SQIVND (reference sequence). The CDR3 region has the DNA TGTGCCAGTATGGGCAGGGGGGAAGTAAGCTACGAGCAGTACTTC. Amino acid sequence: CASMGRGEVSYEQYF.

In its sample, this clonotype was seen a few times. V usage is TRBV7-2 and J usage is TRBJ1-5; D gene uncertain. CDR3 length: 15 residues. The V end lost 3 bases, the J end lost 0 bases, and 9 bases lay between the germline ends. CDR1 and CDR2 (germline): SGHTA, FQGNSA. The CDR3 sequence: CASSFAAGSNQPQHF. The CDR3 DNA reads TGTGCCAGCAGCTTCGCCGCCGGTAGCAATCAGCCCCAGCATTTT.

DNA for the CDR3: TGTGCCAGCAGGGTTAGGCTAGCGGAATCCCAAGAGACCCAGTACTTC. Encoded protein: CASRVRLAESQETQYF. The gene calls are TRBV2 and TRBJ2-5, with 7 positions matching TRBD2. Unmatched junction bases numbered 11, after V lost 6 bases and J lost 1 base. In germline, CDR1 is SNHLY, CDR2 FYNNEI. The CDR3 is made up of 16 amino acids.

The chain recombines TRBV12-3 or TRBV12-4 with TRBJ2-7; D is possibly TRBD1 (6 bases). The CDR3 is 14 residues long. The V and J ends lost 6 bases and 3 bases respectively, with 15 bases between them. CDR3 amino acids: CASRPTGSGYEQYF. CDR3 nucleotides: TGTGCCAGCAGACCTACAGGGAGCGGCTACGAGCAGTACTTC.

In this sample, this clonotype turned up many times. V gene TRBV28 combines with J gene TRBJ1-2; the D is unclear. CDR1 is MDHEN and CDR2 is SYDVKM in the germline V gene. The V end lost 6 bases, the J end lost 5 bases, and 28 bases lay between the germline ends. The CDR3 covers 18 residues. CDR3: CASSLDRLSVEFWYGYTF. DNA for the CDR3: TGTGCCAGCAGCCTAGATCGTCTTTCAGTGGAGTTTTGGTATGGCTACACCTTC.

This clonotype was seen many times. The chain uses TRBV10-3 and TRBJ2-7, with TRBD2 identical over 10 bases. V gave up 3 bases and J gave up 3 bases; unmatched junction bases: 5. Germline V lookup: CDR1 ENHRY, CDR2 SYGVKD. The CDR3 has 15 amino acids. As DNA, the CDR3 is TGTGCCATCAGTGACGTGGCTAGCGGGAGCTACGAGCAGTACTTC. Translating gives CAISDVASGSYEQYF.

This clonotype has at least ten counts. The chain employs TRBV12-3 or TRBV12-4 and TRBJ1-5, with no clear D. This CDR3 spans 14 amino acids. Trimming removed 1 base from V and 8 bases from J, with 12 bases in between. The CDR3 bases are TGTGCCAGCAGTTTAGGCTCAAAATATGAGCCCCAGCATTTT. It specifies CASSLGSKYEPQHF.

This clonotype was seen many times. At one of its ends the junction is not consistent with the germline gene, which may arise from a read error. V usage is TRBV5-1 and J usage is TRBJ2-2; 9 positions agree with TRBD2. Germline V gives CDR1 SGHRS, CDR2 YFSETQ. This CDR3 region has 17 residues. DNA of the CDR3: TGCGCCAGCAGATTGGGGGGGACTAGCTGGAACACCGGGGAGCTGTTTTTT. Its translation is CASRLGGTSWNTGELFF.

This clonotype was seen at least ten times. This rearrangement joins TRBV20-1 to TRBJ2-2; 7 nucleotides align to TRBD2. Per the germline V gene, CDR1 is DFQATT and CDR2 is SNEGSKA (reference sequence). V gave up 0 bases and J gave up 4 bases; unmatched junction bases: 8. This CDR3 has 16 residues. CDR3 amino acids: CSARDWAGARTGELFF. Written as DNA, the CDR3 is TGCAGTGCTAGAGATTGGGCGGGAGCTCGCACCGGGGAGCTGTTTTTT.

This clonotype was seen repeatedly, ten times or more. This sequence joins TRBV10-3 and TRBJ2-7, with D perhaps given as TRBD1 or TRBD2 (7 bases each). Deletions cut 6 bases from V and 3 bases from J, with 18 bases between. Germline V lookup: CDR1 ENHRY, CDR2 SYGVKD. The CDR3 contains 15 residues. CDR3 amino acids: CAIREGGTVIYEQYF. CDR3 nucleotides: TGTGCCATCAGAGAGGGGGGGACAGTTATCTACGAGCAGTACTTC.

This clonotype was observed at least ten times. This chain links TRBV19 with TRBJ1-3; D is unresolved. CDR3 length equals 14 residues. V was trimmed by 5 bases and J by 0 bases, leaving 8 bases between them. CDR1 and CDR2 from the germline V gene are LNHDA and SQIVND (reference sequence). This chain's CDR3 is CASSETDSGNTIYF. The DNA of the CDR3 is TGTGCCAGTAGTGAGACGGACTCTGGAAACACCATATATTTT.

This clonotype was seen ten or more times. The chain joins TRBV6-2 or TRBV6-3 to TRBJ2-7, with D possibly TRBD2 on 5 matching bases. In germline, CDR1 is MNHEY, CDR2 SVGEGT. This CDR3 has 12 residues. The V end was cut by 6 bases, the J end by 0 bases, with 6 bases between. The CDR3 DNA reads as TGTGCCAGCAGGGACTTCTCCTACGAGCAGTACTTC. As protein: CASRDFSYEQYF.

This chain links TRBV6-1 with TRBJ2-7; D ambiguous. The CDR3 is made up of 13 amino acids. CDR1 MNHNS and CDR2 SASEGT come from the germline V gene. Trimming stripped 0 bases from V and 4 bases from J, with 7 bases between. The CDR3 here is CASSEALRYEQYF. CDR3 nucleotides: TGTGCCAGCAGTGAAGCGCTTCGGTACGAGCAGTACTTC.

The chain has TRBV27 and TRBJ2-4; D remains ambiguous. Trimming removed 1 base from V and 3 bases from J, with 13 bases in between. Germline lookup yields CDR1 MNHEY and CDR2 SMNVEV (reference sequence). This CDR3 contains 16 residues. The CDR3 sequence: CASSLLAETGKNIQYF. Written as DNA, the CDR3 is TGTGCCAGCAGTTTATTGGCGGAGACGGGCAAAAACATTCAGTACTTC.